This record concerns one TCR beta chain sequence. This sample's time point: blood 2 weeks post-SBRT. Treatment meaning: 15 Gy SBRT to primary tumor, nephrectomy 4 weeks later. The data stem from a study of radiation and T cells in renal cell carcinoma. Sequencing was performed with immunoSEQ multiplex PCR; in TCRdb, only in-frame clones are kept and a portion is missing. The sample contains 100,000 to 150,000 clones, 85% to 90% of which appear only once. CDR3 size: 15 residues. The V and J ends lost 7 bases and 8 bases, in that order; junction bases with no gene match: 11. Germline V gene data show CDR1 as SNHLY and CDR2 as FYNNEI.

Sequences were derived from blood, sampled from a patient whose treatment included radiotherapy and nephrectomy. The rearrangement uses TRBV2 and TRBJ2-5; 12 bases line up with TRBD2. This TCR derives from a woman in her 70s with renal cell carcinoma. CDR3 loop: CASMSTSGGLETQYF. The DNA of the CDR3 is TGTGCCAGCATGAGCACTAGCGGGGGGTTAGAAACCCAGTACTTC.